Reported below is one T cell receptor beta chain. The antigen is undetermined. This sample is part of a study of OX40 agonist ivuxolimab in advanced cancers. Turning to the study itself: It was ivuxolimab, an agonistic anti-OX40 (CD134) antibody, that patients were treated with. Of the participants, roughly 40% had some prior anti-PD-1, anti-PD-L1 or anti-CTLA-4 therapy, which was allowed.

Repertoires were generated with immunoSEQ multiplex PCR, while TCRdb's copy carries only in-frame clones and drops some. The data hold 20,000 to 25,000 clones, with approximately 84% observed a single time. Study-level results: There were, on average, more expanded clones in CD8+ T cells than in CD4+.

V shed 0 bases and J shed 5 bases, with 10 bases lying between them. This CDR3 contains 14 residues. Looked up from germline, CDR1 is MNHEY and CDR2 is SVGAGI. V gene TRBV6-5 combines with J gene TRBJ1-2; no firm D call. This sequence was found in an adult with an advanced solid tumor such as melanoma, head and neck, liver or kidney cancer. The sequences come from CD4+ or CD8+ T cells sorted from blood, collected in a trial of the OX40 agonist ivuxolimab. Here the CDR3 reads CASSYSMPVYGYTF. CDR3 coding DNA: TGTGCCAGCAGTTACTCGATGCCGGTATATGGCTACACCTTC.